Shown below are 8 T cell receptor beta chains from a single sample sequenced in a study of spatial heterogeneity in lung cancer. One entry per CDR3 protein, called by TCRdb with MiXCR from the 5' RACE reads. Of about 16,000 distinct CDR3 sequences listed, about 6% are singletons. Time point indicated: blood at routine non-recurrence follow-up after resection. Sequencing was performed on PBMCs, taken at follow-up. These receptors were obtained from a male donor with early-stage non-small cell lung cancer.

At least ten counts were recorded for this clonotype. This sequence joins TRBV4-1 and TRBJ2-7; 8 nucleotides match TRBD2. The CDR3 consists of 16 residues. Germline CDR1 reads MGHRA; CDR2 reads YSYEKL. Trimming took 3 bases from V and 2 from J; bases not matched to a gene: 9. The CDR3 here is CASSQGFSGNPYEQYF. In DNA form, the CDR3 reads TGCGCCAGCAGCCAGGGCTTTAGCGGGAACCCCTACGAGCAGTACTTC.

This clonotype was counted between two and nine times. The CDR3 spells CASRNEPSSPLHF. The CDR3 bases are TGTGCCAGCAGAAACGAGCCCTCCTCACCCCTCCACTTT. The V gene is TRBV7-3, the J gene TRBJ1-6; D unresolved. The CDR3 consists of 13 residues. Germline V lookup: CDR1 SGHTA, CDR2 FQGTGA. V lost 6 bases to trimming and J lost 10 bases, with 13 bases between them. Full variable domain (missing parts from reference TRBV7-3 and TRBJ1-6): GAGVSQTPSNKVTEKGKYVELRCDPISGHTALYWYRQSLGQGPEFLIYFQGTGAADDSGLPNDRFFAVRPEGSVSTLKIQRTERGDSAVYLCASRNEPSSPLHFGNGTRLTVT.

The table lists this clonotype with many counts. The chain combines TRBV7-2 with TRBJ2-3, with D unresolved. Germline CDR1 is SGHTA and CDR2 is FQGNSA. The length of the CDR3 is 14 residues. V lost 3 bases and J 6 bases, leaving 13 bases between the germline ends. The CDR3 region is CASSLVVRRDTQYF. In nucleotides, the CDR3 is TGTGCCAGCAGCTTGGTGGTTAGGCGGGATACGCAGTATTTT.

This clonotype was counted ten times or more. The chain is built from TRBV28 and TRBJ2-7; D may match TRBD1 or TRBD2 (6 bases each). The V end was cut by 5 bases, the J end by 2 bases, with 10 bases between. The CDR3 sequence is 13 residues long. Germline V gene sequence: CDR1 MDHEN, CDR2 SYDVKM. CDR3 coding DNA: TGTGCCAGCAGTAGGGGGGAGCCCTACGAGCAGTACTTC. Protein: CASSRGEPYEQYF.

This clonotype was picked up many times. This sequence joins TRBV7-9 and TRBJ2-1, with 12 bases matching TRBD2. Germline V gene lookup returns CDR1 SEHNR and CDR2 FQNEAQ (reference sequence). The CDR3 is made up of 22 amino acids. The V gene end was trimmed by 5 bases and the J gene end by 0 bases; junction bases not matched to a gene: 20. CDR3 sequence: CASSPRTTKGRTSGVSYNEQFF. The DNA of the CDR3 is TGTGCCAGCAGCCCACGAACAACCAAAGGCAGGACTAGCGGGGTCTCCTACAATGAGCAGTTCTTC.

In its sample, this clonotype was seen many times. The chain combines TRBV7-2 with TRBJ1-4; perhaps TRBD1 as D (6 bases). CDR3 length: 14 residues. Germline V gene sequence: CDR1 SGHTA, CDR2 FQGNSA. V was shortened by 5 bases and J by 3 bases, with 10 bases between the two germline ends. CDR3 bases: TGTGCCAGCAGCCCAGGGGAGGCTAATGAAAAACTGTTTTTT. Its protein product is CASSPGEANEKLFF.

This clonotype was detected many times. V and J are TRBV9 and TRBJ2-3; unclear D gene. The V end was cut by 0 bases, the J end by 8 bases, with 16 bases between. CDR3 size: 15 residues. CDR1 SGDLS and CDR2 YYNGEE come from the germline V gene. The CDR3: CASSVVGRRDGTQYF. The CDR3 DNA is TGTGCCAGCAGCGTAGTTGGCAGGCGAGACGGTACGCAGTATTTT.

This clonotype came up many times. The rearrangement uses TRBV3-1 and TRBJ2-3; D is possibly TRBD2 (5 bases). The CDR3 is 14 residues long. Germline CDR1 is LGHDT and CDR2 is YNNKEL (reference sequence). V lost 1 base to trimming and J lost 4 bases, with 9 bases between them. The CDR3 region is CASSQGVEADTQYF. CDR3 nucleotide sequence: TGTGCCAGCAGCCAAGGGGTGGAGGCAGATACGCAGTATTTT.